The rows below give T cell receptor beta chains drawn from one sample of a study of radiation and T cells in renal cell carcinoma. Only in-frame clones appear in the TCRdb table, and some are missing; sequencing was by immunoSEQ multiplex PCR. The sample lists 100,000 to 150,000 clones, approximately 82% occurring once. The sample consisted of blood, taken from a patient whose treatment included radiotherapy and nephrectomy. The origin of the receptors is a woman aged 55-69 years with renal cell carcinoma. Both conserved end residues are part of each CDR3. The D gene is left open where the match is weak. For some rows the clone size is stated as once, few or many, or as a class when expanded; others skip it.

V	size	J	D	DNA	CDR3
TRBV29-1	-	TRBJ2-1	TRBD2	TGCAGCGTTGAAGGCCCCGGGACTAGCTTCCGAAATGAGCAGTTCTTC	CSVEGPGTSFRNEQFF
TRBV6-5	-	TRBJ2-3	-	TGTGCCAGCGCGGGGACAGATACGCAGTATTTT	CASAGTDTQYF
TRBV19	-	TRBJ1-4	TRBD1	TGTGCCAGTAGTACAGGGACAGGGGAGATGTTTTTT	CASSTGTGEMFF
TRBV10-3	-	TRBJ2-7	-	TGTGCTGCTTGGAAAGGTAACGACGAGCAGTACTTC	CAAWKGNDEQYF
TRBV7-2	-	TRBJ2-7	-	TGTGCCAGCAGCTTAGCCACGGCCCTTTCATACGAGCAGTACTTC	CASSLATALSYEQYF
TRBV28	-	TRBJ1-1	-	TGTGCCAGCAGTAAAGACACTCCGGTGAACACTGAAGCTTTCTTT	CASSKDTPVNTEAFF
TRBV6-6	-	TRBJ2-1	TRBD2	TGTGCCAGCAGCCATTTACCCCTGGGGGGGGACAATGAGCAGTTCTTC	CASSHLPLGGDNEQFF
TRBV28	-	TRBJ1-2	TRBD1	TGTGCCAGCAGGAGACAGGGCGACTATGGCTACACCTTC	CASRRQGDYGYTF
TRBV2	-	TRBJ2-7	TRBD2	TGTGCCAGCAGTGAGGGACTAGTTCGCTCCTACGAGCAGTACTTC	CASSEGLVRSYEQYF
TRBV28	-	TRBJ2-7	-	TGTGCCAGCGGTAAACCCTACGAGCAGTACTTC	CASGKPYEQYF
TRBV4-2	-	TRBJ2-7	-	TGTGCCAGCAGCCAGCACAACGGAGGGGCCTACGAGCAGTACTTC	CASSQHNGGAYEQYF
TRBV28	-	TRBJ2-7	-	TGTGCCAGCAAAAGAGCGGCTACTGGTCTATACGAGCAGTACTTC	CASKRAATGLYEQYF
TRBV5-1	few	TRBJ2-3	TRBD1	TGCGCCAGCAGCTTATTCGGACAGGGGGTAGATACGCAGTATTTT	CASSLFGQGVDTQYF
TRBV7-6	-	TRBJ1-5	TRBD1	TGTGCCAGCAGCTGGGGGACAGGGGGAAGTCAGCCCCAGCATTTT	CASSWGTGGSQPQHF
TRBV28	-	TRBJ1-2	TRBD1	TGTGCCAGCAGTCTCCGACAGGGTATAATTAAGGGCTACACCTTC	CASSLRQGIIKGYTF
TRBV7-9	once	TRBJ2-3	-	TGTGCCAGCAACAAGGACATCACAGATACGCAGTATTTT	CASNKDITDTQYF
TRBV4-3	once	TRBJ2-6	-	TGCGCCAGCAGCCAAGATCAGGGCGCTGGGGCCAACGTCCTGACTTTC	CASSQDQGAGANVLTF
TRBV19	-	TRBJ2-2	-	TGTGCCAGTAGTATTACAGGGACGAACACCGGGGAGCTGTTTTTT	CASSITGTNTGELFF
TRBV7-3	-	TRBJ2-2	-	TGTGCCAGCAGCCCCGTTATGGGAAACACCGGGGAGCTGTTTTTT	CASSPVMGNTGELFF
TRBV6-6	-	TRBJ1-1	-	TGTGCCAGCAGCCCAAGCCCGCTATACACTGAAGCTTTCTTT	CASSPSPLYTEAFF
TRBV5-1	few	TRBJ2-5	TRBD2	TGCGCCAGCAGCTCACTAGCGGGGGGTGGTTTTGAGACCCAGTACTTC	CASSSLAGGGFETQYF
TRBV2	-	TRBJ2-3	-	TGTGCCAGCAGTGAAATCGGCCGGCCTAGCACAGATACGCAGTATTTT	CASSEIGRPSTDTQYF
TRBV7-9	many	TRBJ1-2	-	TGTGCCAGCAGCTTAGGCAGCGACGGCTACACCTTC	CASSLGSDGYTF
TRBV6-5	-	TRBJ2-1	TRBD2	TGTGCCAGCACTCAATACGGGGGGAGGGATGAGCAGTTCTTC	CASTQYGGRDEQFF
TRBV5-6	-	TRBJ2-3	TRBD1	TGTGCCAGCAGCCCGGGGACAGGGGGCGGTAGCACAGATACGCAGTATTTT	CASSPGTGGGSTDTQYF
TRBV7-3	once	TRBJ2-5	-	TGTGCCAGCAGCTATTACGGGGGACAAGAGACCCAGTACTTC	CASSYYGGQETQYF
TRBV6-5	-	TRBJ2-3	TRBD2	TGTGCCAGCACCGGGGGGGCTCGGGATACGCAGTATTTT	CASTGGARDTQYF
TRBV2	-	TRBJ2-7	TRBD1	TGTGCCAGCAAAGGGACAGGGGATTCCTACGAGCAGTACTTC	CASKGTGDSYEQYF
TRBV28	-	TRBJ1-1	-	TGTGCCAGCAGCACCCGTATGGGTACTGAAGCTTTCTTT	CASSTRMGTEAFF
TRBV11-3	-	TRBJ1-3	-	TGTGCCAGCAGCCCTATGCTGGATAGCTCTGGAAACACCATATATTTT	CASSPMLDSSGNTIYF
TRBV28	-	TRBJ2-7	-	TGTGCCAGCAGTCCCCTGGGAGCGGCACGGGTGAGGGGGCAGTACTTC	CASSPLGAARVRGQYF
TRBV11-2	-	TRBJ2-7	-	TGTGCCAGCAGCTTAGTGGGACTGATATACGAGCAGTACTTC	CASSLVGLIYEQYF
TRBV5-6	-	TRBJ1-2	-	TGTGCCAGCAGCTTGTGGGTAGCCCCCAACTATGGCTACACCTTC	CASSLWVAPNYGYTF